The clone carrying this T cell receptor (beta chain) has more than one count but fewer than ten. Its matching antigen is unknown. Template switching supplied a universal primer site; unique molecular identifiers were carried on the cDNA. One entry per CDR3 protein, called by TCRdb with MiXCR from the 5' RACE reads. The sample carries some 710,000 distinct CDR3 sequences, 5.5% to 6.5% recorded once. Healthy Caucasians, and only they, were the donors. The sample is drawn from a study of identical twins. Study-wide points: Models underestimated out-of-frame TCR alpha sharing in monozygotic twins. Within cord blood, abundant beta clonotypes carried fewer insertions, but memory repertoires showed no such trend.

Germline-derived CDR1 and CDR2 are LGHDT and YNNKEL (reference sequence). The CDR3 loop spans 16 amino acids. V shed 0 bases, J shed 5 bases, and the junction held 5 bases outside the gene matches. The sample consisted of naive T cells sorted from blood. The gene calls are TRBV3-1 and TRBJ2-2; 8 nucleotides line up with TRBD1. The source of this sequence is a man aged 18 to 29 in good health. The CDR3 protein is CASSQDDRGRTGELFF. Here the CDR3 DNA reads TGTGCCAGCAGCCAAGACGACAGGGGAAGGACCGGGGAGCTGTTTTTT.